Below, one TCR beta chain is given with its context. Its matching antigen is unknown. The data originate from a study of cytomegalovirus exposure and HLA in healthy donors. The wider study: Earlier work reported about 110 million unique TCR beta sequences from about 190 million T cells.

Study outcomes and limitations: A later analysis found common viral pathogens apparently linked to several of the most significant clusters. What a later analysis reportedly showed was that an Asian-associated ancestry cluster had fewer N-insertions than the approximately 670-donor mean.

V shed 7 bases and J shed 4 bases, with 19 bases lying between them. In germline, CDR1 is LNHDA, CDR2 SQIVND (reference sequence). This CDR3 is built from 15 residues. It was with 60 Vbeta and 13 Jbeta primers that the PCR ran. The table came from immunoSEQ multiplex PCR; TCRdb's copy has only in-frame clones and leaves some out. The repertoire holds tens of thousands of clones, 65% to 80% seen once, with approximately 15% in the top ten. The gene calls are TRBV19 and TRBJ1-2; a weak D match, TRBD1 (6 bases). The sequence came from a woman between 45 and 65 years old in good health and CMV-seropositive. The specimen was PBMCs. The CDR3 sequence is CASTLQDSRLYGYTF. Here the CDR3 DNA reads TGTGCCAGTACCCTCCAGGACAGCCGCCTCTATGGCTACACCTTC.